These 27 T cell receptor beta chains came from one sample sequenced in a study of blood T cell repertoires in COVID-19. TCRdb's table, derived via immunoSEQ multiplex PCR, lists solely in-frame clones and lacks some. The top ten clones hold roughly 0.26% of a sample with about 670,000 clones, 80% to 90% of them seen once. Material: peripheral blood. The receptors derive from a woman aged 18-29 years with acute or convalescent COVID-19.

The chain links TRBV29-1 to TRBJ1-1; the D gene is possibly TRBD1 (5 bases). The CDR3 sequence is 16 residues long. V was trimmed by 0 bases and J by 3 bases, leaving 17 bases between them. In germline, CDR1 is SQVTM, CDR2 ANQGSEA. CDR3 in amino acids: CSVEDSVRERDTEAFF. CDR3 coding DNA: TGCAGCGTTGAAGACTCCGTCAGGGAAAGGGACACTGAAGCTTTCTTT.

The chain employs TRBV3-1 (or the pseudogene TRBV3-2) and TRBJ1-2; D possibly corresponds to TRBD1 (5 bases). Germline CDR1 reads LGHDT; CDR2 reads YNNKEL (reference sequence). Trimming cost V 2 bases and J 4 bases, with 20 bases left between them. This CDR3 is 17 amino acids long. Here the CDR3 DNA reads TGTGCCAGCAGCCAATATAAAGGGGATGTAGTAATCTATGGCTACACCTTC. Translating it yields CASSQYKGDVVIYGYTF.

This sequence joins TRBV7-8 and TRBJ2-7; 7 nucleotides match TRBD2. The V gene end was trimmed by 4 bases and the J gene end by 6 bases; junction bases not matched to a gene: 12. CDR1 SGHVS and CDR2 FQNEAQ come from the germline V gene. CDR3 length: 15 residues. CDR3 bases: TGTGCCAGCAGCTCCCGGCAAGGGACTACGGGCGAGCAGTACTTC. This codes for CASSSRQGTTGEQYF. Supplemented by reference TRBV7-8 and TRBJ2-7, the full variable domain reads GAGVSQSPRYKVAKRGQDVALRCDPISGHVSLFWYQQALGQGPEFLTYFQNEAQLDKSGLPSDRFFAERPEGSVSTLKIQRTQQEDSAVYLCASSSRQGTTGEQYFGPGTRLTVT.

V gene TRBV5-6 combines with J gene TRBJ2-2; no clear D gene. CDR3 length: 16 residues. Looked up from germline, CDR1 is SGHDT and CDR2 is YYEEEE. Trimming shortened V by 4 bases and J by 0 bases, and 13 bases separated the two germline ends. CDR3 DNA: TGTGCCAGCAGCCCCCCGTCCTCCCCGAACACCGGGGAGCTGTTTTTT. It specifies CASSPPSSPNTGELFF.

This chain links TRBV14 with TRBJ1-2; D uncertain. CDR1 is SGHDN, CDR2 FVKESK, per germline. V was shortened by 2 bases and J by 0 bases, with 7 bases between the two germline ends. CDR3 length: 14 residues. The CDR3 bases are TGTGCCAGCAGCCAATTCAGGACTAACTATGGCTACACCTTC. This sequence encodes CASSQFRTNYGYTF.

This clone is a singleton in its sample. This chain links TRBV3-1 (or the pseudogene TRBV3-2) with TRBJ2-1; 7 bases are a match to TRBD2. Losses at the gene ends were 2 bases for V and 6 bases for J; bases not matched to a gene: 13. The CDR3 covers 17 residues. Germline V lookup: CDR1 LGHDT, CDR2 YNNKEL (reference sequence). This CDR3 is CASSQPLGRGSSNEQFF. CDR3 bases: TGTGCCAGCAGCCAACCCCTCGGGCGGGGGTCAAGCAATGAGCAGTTCTTC.

Only a few counts were recorded for this clone. This sequence joins TRBV7-8 and TRBJ1-6; 12 bases agree with TRBD1. The junction had 7 bases not matched to a gene; V was cut back by 0 bases and J by 7 bases. The CDR3 loop spans 18 amino acids. CDR1 SGHVS and CDR2 FQNEAQ come from the germline V gene. CDR3 region: CASSLAVGTGGWNSPLHF. In nucleotides, the CDR3 is TGTGCCAGCAGCTTAGCGGTTGGGACAGGGGGCTGGAATTCACCCCTCCACTTT.

The rearrangement uses TRBV2 and TRBJ1-1; 8 nucleotides line up with TRBD1. The CDR3 runs 15 residues. Trimming at V came to 5 bases and at J to 5 bases, leaving 10 bases not matched to a gene. Germline assignment: CDR1 SNHLY and CDR2 FYNNEI. The CDR3 DNA follows: TGTGCCAGCAGTTCCCTCAGGGGGCGATTGACTGAAGCTTTCTTT. As protein: CASSSLRGRLTEAFF. Full variable domain (remainder filled in from reference TRBV2 and TRBJ1-1): EPEVTQTPSHQVTQMGQEVILRCVPISNHLYFYWYRQILGQKVEFLVSFYNNEISEKSEIFDDQFSVERPDGSNFTLKIRSTKLEDSAMYFCASSSLRGRLTEAFFGQGTRLTVV.

This clone was seen only once. This sequence joins TRBV7-9 and TRBJ1-1; the D gene is possibly TRBD1 (5 bases). Germline CDR1 reads SEHNR; CDR2 reads FQNEAQ (reference sequence). The CDR3 has 17 amino acids. Trimming removed 6 bases at V and 4 bases at J, with 24 bases between. CDR3 coding DNA: TGTGCCAGCAGACAAATTAGGGGCGAGGGAGGAGGCACTGAAGCTTTCTTT. Translated, it gives CASRQIRGEGGGTEAFF.

This rearrangement joins TRBV3-1 (or the pseudogene TRBV3-2) to TRBJ2-3; a weak D match, TRBD2 (5 bases). Germline assignment: CDR1 LGHDT and CDR2 YNNKEL (reference sequence). CDR3 length: 13 residues. Trimming cost V 4 bases and J 4 bases, with 9 bases left between them. In nucleotides, the CDR3 is TGTGCCAGCAGCCGAGGGTATCCAGATACGCAGTATTTT. Amino acid sequence: CASSRGYPDTQYF.

The chain joins TRBV9 to TRBJ1-2; 8 bases match TRBD1. Germline V CDR1 and CDR2: SGDLS, YYNGEE. There are 15 residues in the CDR3. Trimming took 0 bases from V and 10 from J; bases not matched to a gene: 11. The CDR3 region is CASSVVSGGPANYTF. The CDR3 DNA follows: TGTGCCAGCAGCGTAGTGTCAGGGGGCCCTGCGAACTACACCTTC.

This chain links TRBV12-5 with TRBJ1-5; weak D call: TRBD1 (6 bases). The CDR3 extends over 18 amino acids. Germline V gives CDR1 LGHNT, CDR2 FRNRAP. V lost 5 bases and J 0 bases, leaving 20 bases between the germline ends. The CDR3 nucleotides are TGTGCTAGTGGTAAAGGGGGTACCCTCTCCTATAGCAATCAGCCCCAGCATTTT. Translation gives CASGKGGTLSYSNQPQHF.

This chain's CDR3 is CASSQARAGNTQYF. CDR3 DNA: TGTGCCAGCAGCCAAGCACGGGCGGGAAATACGCAGTATTTT. The chain joins TRBV3-1 (or the pseudogene TRBV3-2) to TRBJ2-3; tentatively, D is TRBD2 (6 bases). There are 14 residues in the CDR3. The V gene lost 1 base and the J gene lost 7 bases, with 12 bases spanning the gap. Per the germline V gene, CDR1 is LGHDT and CDR2 is YNNKEL (reference sequence).

The chain uses TRBV27 and TRBJ2-7, with D perhaps TRBD2 (5 bases). Germline V CDR1 and CDR2: MNHEY, SMNVEV (reference sequence). This CDR3 has 14 residues. V was pared by 11 bases and J by 1 base, with 18 bases between. The CDR3 region has the DNA TGTGCCGGGCCCCCAAAACGGGGATCCTACGAGCAGTACTTC. Its protein product is CAGPPKRGSYEQYF.

The gene calls are TRBV9 and TRBJ2-1, with 10 nucleotides matching TRBD1. V lost 7 bases and J lost 5; bases outside the gene matches: 12. Per the germline V gene, CDR1 is SGDLS and CDR2 is YYNGEE. The CDR3 totals 16 residues. CDR3: CASGHGRDRGDNEQFF. Here the CDR3 DNA reads TGTGCCAGCGGCCACGGACGGGACAGGGGCGACAATGAGCAGTTCTTC.

The V call is TRBV27, the J call TRBJ1-6, with D maybe TRBD1 (5 bases). V gave up 3 bases and J gave up 8 bases, with 14 bases separating them. CDR1 is MNHEY and CDR2 is SMNVEV in the germline V gene (reference sequence). CDR3 length: 15 residues. CDR3 loop: CASSFPEGRDSPLHF. Here the CDR3 DNA reads TGTGCCAGCAGTTTCCCCGAGGGGAGGGATTCACCCCTCCACTTT.

The rearrangement links TRBV19 to TRBJ2-5; 9 nucleotides match TRBD1. Germline V gene data show CDR1 as LNHDA and CDR2 as SQIVND (reference sequence). The CDR3 has 14 amino acids. V was clipped by 6 bases and J by 2 bases; unmatched bases: 4. CDR3 residues: CASSDRGGQETQYF. CDR3 coding DNA: TGTGCCAGTAGCGACAGGGGGGGACAAGAGACCCAGTACTTC.

This chain joins TRBV7-8 and TRBJ1-1; maybe TRBD1 (5 bases). The germline V gene has CDR1 SGHVS and CDR2 FQNEAQ. The CDR3 length is 16 residues. V lost 0 bases and J 4 bases, leaving 15 bases between the germline ends. The CDR3, as DNA: TGTGCCAGCAGCTTAGCGGCCGGGGGAAGGAGCACTGAAGCTTTCTTT. Translating gives CASSLAAGGRSTEAFF.

The sample holds a few counts of this clone. V and J are TRBV24-1 and TRBJ1-2, with a weak D call TRBD1 (6 bases). Germline V lookup: CDR1 KGHDR, CDR2 SFDVKD. V shed 6 bases and J shed 7 bases, with 14 bases lying between them. The CDR3 totals 13 residues. CDR3 region: CATSQQGFGGYTF. The CDR3, as DNA: TGTGCCACCAGTCAACAGGGATTCGGTGGCTACACCTTC.

The rearrangement links TRBV15 to TRBJ2-5; a weak D match, TRBD2 (5 bases). This CDR3 is 15 amino acids long. The V end lost 0 bases, the J end lost 4 bases, and 12 bases lay between the germline ends. Germline loops: CDR1 LNHNV, CDR2 YYDKDF (reference sequence). Here the CDR3 reads CATSRDLRAGETQYF. CDR3 DNA sequence: TGTGCCACCAGCAGAGATTTGAGGGCGGGAGAGACCCAGTACTTC. Full variable domain (outside the CDR3, taken from reference TRBV15 and TRBJ2-5): DAMVIQNPRYQVTQFGKPVTLSCSQTLNHNVMYWYQQKSSQAPKLLFHYYDKDFNNEADTPDNFQSRRPNTSFCFLDIRSPGLGDTAMYLCATSRDLRAGETQYFGPGTRLLVL.

The J gene is TRBJ2-7, the V gene TRBV11-2; D call uncertain. This CDR3 has 11 residues. Germline CDR1 SGHAT, CDR2 FQNNGV. V lost 5 bases and J lost 4, with 6 bases in between. CDR3 amino acids: CASSPRYEQYF. The CDR3 DNA sequence: TGTGCCAGCAGCCCGAGATACGAGCAGTACTTC. The full variable domain, in which reference TRBV11-2 and TRBJ2-7 provide the parts outside the CDR3, is EAGVAQSPRYKIIEKRQSVAFWCNPISGHATLYWYQQILGQGPKLLIQFQNNGVVDDSQLPKDRFSAERLKGVDSTLKIQPAKLEDSAVYLCASSPRYEQYFGPGTRLTVT.

This clone was counted a few times. The gene calls are TRBV18 and TRBJ2-2; 8 positions match TRBD1. Germline-derived CDR1 and CDR2 are KGHSH and LQKENI. The CDR3 sequence is 16 residues long. V trimming: 2 bases; J trimming: 1 base; junction bases outside the gene matches: 3. This chain's CDR3 is CASSPYGTGNTGELFF. The CDR3 DNA sequence: TGTGCCAGCTCACCATATGGGACAGGGAACACCGGGGAGCTGTTTTTT.

The V gene is TRBV15, the J gene TRBJ2-7; no reliable D call. This CDR3 region has 14 residues. The V end was cut by 1 base, the J end by 0 bases, with 7 bases between. Germline CDR1 reads LNHNV; CDR2 reads YYDKDF (reference sequence). DNA for the CDR3: TGTGCCACCAGCAGAGCGGCGGACTCCTACGAGCAGTACTTC. This translates into CATSRAADSYEQYF. The whole variable domain, filled in from reference TRBV15 and TRBJ2-7, reads DAMVIQNPRYQVTQFGKPVTLSCSQTLNHNVMYWYQQKSSQAPKLLFHYYDKDFNNEADTPDNFQSRRPNTSFCFLDIRSPGLGDTAMYLCATSRAADSYEQYFGPGTRLTVT.

The chain has TRBV15 and TRBJ1-6; 8 positions match TRBD1. CDR3 length equals 14 residues. V gave up 7 bases and J gave up 7 bases; unmatched junction bases: 6. The germline CDR1 and CDR2 sequences are LNHNV and YYDKDF (reference sequence). The chain's CDR3 is CATNEDRENSPLHF. The CDR3, as DNA: TGTGCCACCAACGAGGACAGGGAAAATTCACCCCTCCACTTT. Full variable domain (missing parts from reference TRBV15 and TRBJ1-6): DAMVIQNPRYQVTQFGKPVTLSCSQTLNHNVMYWYQQKSSQAPKLLFHYYDKDFNNEADTPDNFQSRRPNTSFCFLDIRSPGLGDTAMYLCATNEDRENSPLHFGNGTRLTVT.

CDR3 sequence (DNA): TGTGCCACCCCGACAGCGAGTAAGGAGTTCTTC. This sequence encodes CATPTASKEFF. V is TRBV24-1 and J is TRBJ2-1; possibly TRBD1 for D (5 bases). The CDR3 is made up of 11 amino acids. Trimming left V 9 bases short and J 14 bases short, with 16 bases between. The germline CDR1 and CDR2 sequences are KGHDR and SFDVKD.

The CDR3 reads CASRAQGGWNTGELFF. For the CDR3, the DNA is TGTGCCAGTAGAGCCCAGGGAGGATGGAACACCGGGGAGCTGTTTTTT. The chain combines TRBV19 with TRBJ2-2; possibly TRBD2 for D (6 bases). The germline CDR1 and CDR2 sequences are LNHDA and SQIVND (reference sequence). The V end lost 6 bases, the J end lost 1 base, and 15 bases lay between the germline ends. This CDR3 contains 16 residues.

This clone was seen more than once but under ten times. The same CDR3 can be traced to other DNA sequences in this sample. The rearrangement uses TRBV29-1 and TRBJ1-1, with D possibly matching TRBD1 (6 bases). Germline CDR1 SQVTM, CDR2 ANQGSEA. The germline V and J ends were trimmed by 6 bases and 4 bases, with 12 bases remaining between them. CDR3 size: 12 residues. For the CDR3, the DNA is TGCAGCGTCCAACAAGGGGGCACTGAAGCTTTCTTT. Translating gives CSVQQGGTEAFF.